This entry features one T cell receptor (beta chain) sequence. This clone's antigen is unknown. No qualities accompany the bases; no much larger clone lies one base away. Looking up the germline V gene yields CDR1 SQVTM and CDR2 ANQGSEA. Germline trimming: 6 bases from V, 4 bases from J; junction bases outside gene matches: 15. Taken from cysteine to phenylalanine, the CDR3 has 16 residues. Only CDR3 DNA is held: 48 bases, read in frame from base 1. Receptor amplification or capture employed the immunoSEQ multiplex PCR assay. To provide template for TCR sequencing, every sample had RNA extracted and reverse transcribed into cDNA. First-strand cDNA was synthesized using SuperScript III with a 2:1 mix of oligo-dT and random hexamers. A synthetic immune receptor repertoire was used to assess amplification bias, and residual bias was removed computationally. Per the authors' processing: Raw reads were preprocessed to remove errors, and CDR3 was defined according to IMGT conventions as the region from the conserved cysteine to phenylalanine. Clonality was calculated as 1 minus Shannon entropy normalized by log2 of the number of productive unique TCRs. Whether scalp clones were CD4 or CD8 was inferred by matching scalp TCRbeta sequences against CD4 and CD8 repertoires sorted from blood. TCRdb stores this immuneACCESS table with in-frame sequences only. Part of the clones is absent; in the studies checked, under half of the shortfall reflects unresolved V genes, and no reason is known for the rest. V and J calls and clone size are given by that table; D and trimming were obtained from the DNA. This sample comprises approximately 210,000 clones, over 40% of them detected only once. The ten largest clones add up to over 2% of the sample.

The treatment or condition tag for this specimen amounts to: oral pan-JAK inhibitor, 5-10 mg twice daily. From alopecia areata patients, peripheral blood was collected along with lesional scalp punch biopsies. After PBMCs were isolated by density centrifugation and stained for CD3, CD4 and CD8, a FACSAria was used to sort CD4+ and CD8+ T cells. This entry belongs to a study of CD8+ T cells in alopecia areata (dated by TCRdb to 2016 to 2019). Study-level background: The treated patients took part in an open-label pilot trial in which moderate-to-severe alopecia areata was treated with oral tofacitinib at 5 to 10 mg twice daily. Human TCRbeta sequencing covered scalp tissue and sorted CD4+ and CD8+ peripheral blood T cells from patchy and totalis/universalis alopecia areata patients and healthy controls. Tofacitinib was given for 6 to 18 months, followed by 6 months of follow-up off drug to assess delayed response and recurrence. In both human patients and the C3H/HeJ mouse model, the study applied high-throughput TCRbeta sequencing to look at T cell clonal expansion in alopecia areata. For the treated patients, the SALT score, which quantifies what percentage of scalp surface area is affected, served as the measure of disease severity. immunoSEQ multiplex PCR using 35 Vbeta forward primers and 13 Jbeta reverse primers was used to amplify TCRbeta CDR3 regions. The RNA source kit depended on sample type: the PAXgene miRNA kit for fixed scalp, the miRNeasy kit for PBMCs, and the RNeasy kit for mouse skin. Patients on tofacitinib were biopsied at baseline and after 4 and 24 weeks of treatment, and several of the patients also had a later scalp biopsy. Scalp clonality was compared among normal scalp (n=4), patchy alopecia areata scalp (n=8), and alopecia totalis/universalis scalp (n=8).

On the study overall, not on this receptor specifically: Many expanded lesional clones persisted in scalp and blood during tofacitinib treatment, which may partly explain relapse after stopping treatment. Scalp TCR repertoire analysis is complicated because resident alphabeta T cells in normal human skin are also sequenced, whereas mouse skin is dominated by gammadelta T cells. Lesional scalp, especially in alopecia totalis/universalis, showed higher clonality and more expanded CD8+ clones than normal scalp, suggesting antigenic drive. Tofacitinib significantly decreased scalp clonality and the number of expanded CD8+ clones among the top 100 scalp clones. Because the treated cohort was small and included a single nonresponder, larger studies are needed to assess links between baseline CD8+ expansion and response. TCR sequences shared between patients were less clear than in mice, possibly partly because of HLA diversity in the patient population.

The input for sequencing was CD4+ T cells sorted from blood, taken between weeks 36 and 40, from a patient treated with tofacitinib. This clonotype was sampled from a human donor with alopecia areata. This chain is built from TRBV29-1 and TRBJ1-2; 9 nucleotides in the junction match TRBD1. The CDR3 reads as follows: CSVYNRNRGPGYGYTF. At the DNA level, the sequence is TGCAGCGTCTACAACCGAAACAGGGGGCCTGGCTATGGCTACACCTTC.